This T cell receptor (beta chain) was observed in a study of early T cells in non-severe SARS-CoV-2 infection. Regarding the study as a whole: Matching results from VDJdb favored anti-spike CD8 responses, leaving private and CD4 specificities undetected.

Germline V lookup: CDR1 SGHAT, CDR2 FQNNGV. V was cut by 5 bases and J by 3 bases, with 13 bases left in between. This CDR3 comprises 14 residues. Attachment of unique molecular identifiers was made to individual cDNA molecules. TCRdb re-analysed the 5' RACE reads in MiXCR, keeping a single row per CDR3 protein. The sample has 45,000 to 65,000 distinct CDR3 sequences, 10% to 15% seen once. This clonotype has just a few counts. Its antigen is undetermined. The TCR sequence derives from an adult who was a healthcare worker with PCR-confirmed SARS-CoV-2 infection or an uninfected control (not recorded which). The sequences come from whole blood, collected at baseline. The chain employs TRBV11-2 and TRBJ1-2; D gene ambiguous. The CDR3 here is CASSPQGDYYGYTF. The CDR3 DNA reads as TGTGCCAGCAGCCCCCAAGGAGATTACTATGGCTACACCTTC.